The next 26 T cell receptor beta chains were all read from a single sample in a study of T cells after yellow fever vaccination. TCRdb itself ran the 5' RACE reads through MiXCR, one entry per CDR3 protein. The data contain approximately 510,000 distinct CDR3 sequences, just over 20% of them seen just once; the ten biggest clones take up around 17%. The specimen was PBMCs, collected approximately 22 days after the first yellow fever vaccination. The receptors come from a man between 18 and 35 years old who received the YFV17D yellow fever vaccine.

The chain joins TRBV27 to TRBJ2-2, with TRBD1 as a possible D gene (6 bases). Germline CDR1 and CDR2: MNHEY and SMNVEV (reference sequence). CDR3 length: 14 residues. V was cut by 7 bases and J by 13 bases, with 22 bases left in between. CDR3 residues: CASKIGQPSGGLFF. DNA for the CDR3: TGTGCCAGCAAAATCGGACAGCCCAGCGGTGGGCTGTTTTTT.

The table lists this clonotype with a few counts. The chain joins TRBV4-3 to TRBJ2-5, with D uncertain. Trimming took off 5 bases at V and 5 bases at J, with 12 bases between the two ends. CDR1 and CDR2 from the germline V gene are LGHNA and YSLEER. The CDR3 length is 13 residues. The CDR3 reads CASSVKVRETQYF. Written as DNA, the CDR3 is TGCGCCAGCAGCGTAAAGGTGCGGGAGACCCAGTACTTC.

This clonotype was detected only a few times. V gene TRBV2 combines with J gene TRBJ1-1, with 9 bases fitting TRBD1. After removal of 11 bases from V and 0 bases from J, the junction contained 10 bases not matched to a gene. Germline V CDR1 and CDR2: SNHLY, FYNNEI. The CDR3 runs 15 residues. The CDR3 spells CARTGTGSLNTEAFF. In nucleotides, the CDR3 is TGTGCCCGCACCGGGACAGGGTCCCTGAACACTGAAGCTTTCTTT.

There are many counts of this clonotype. The V call is TRBV10-1, the J call TRBJ2-7; tentative D call: TRBD2 (6 bases). The germline CDR1 and CDR2 sequences are WNHNN and SYGVQD (reference sequence). CDR3 length: 14 amino acids. V gave up 3 bases and J gave up 3 bases, with 12 bases separating them. CDR3 sequence: CASSEGDSRYEQYF. In DNA form, the CDR3 reads TGCGCCAGCAGTGAAGGGGACTCCCGCTACGAGCAGTACTTC.

The rearrangement joins TRBV14 to TRBJ2-3; 9 nucleotides match TRBD2. The CDR3 totals 18 residues. Trimming cost V 0 bases and J 3 bases; bases outside gene matches: 10. CDR1 is SGHDN, CDR2 FVKESK, per germline. CDR3 amino acids: CASSQDFRGGALTDTQYF. The CDR3 nucleotides are TGTGCCAGCAGCCAAGATTTCCGCGGGGGGGCTCTTACAGATACGCAGTATTTT.

The chain recombines TRBV7-9 with TRBJ1-1; no reliable D call. The germline gives CDR1 SEHNR, CDR2 FQNEAQ (reference sequence). This CDR3 comprises 14 residues. V was pared by 7 bases and J by 4 bases, with 16 bases between. CDR3 in amino acids: CASTEDSGRTEAFF. The CDR3 DNA sequence: TGTGCCAGCACCGAAGATAGTGGTCGCACTGAAGCTTTCTTT.

This chain joins TRBV7-9 and TRBJ2-2, with unresolved D. The germline V gene encodes CDR1 SEHNR and CDR2 FQNEAQ (reference sequence). Trimming took off 5 bases at V and 5 bases at J, with 15 bases between the two ends. The CDR3 loop spans 15 amino acids. This chain's CDR3 is CASSLPRPSTGELFF. The CDR3 DNA reads as TGTGCCAGCAGCCTGCCCAGACCCTCGACCGGGGAGCTGTTTTTT.

The chain is built from TRBV7-9 and TRBJ1-4; D is undetermined. Trimming stripped 5 bases from V and 6 bases from J, with 19 bases between. CDR1 is SEHNR, CDR2 FQNEAQ, per germline (reference sequence). The CDR3 contains 16 residues. In DNA form, the CDR3 reads TGTGCCAGCAGCGCGCCGGCCGGGGTAGGCGATGAAAAACTGTTTTTT. As protein: CASSAPAGVGDEKLFF.

This clonotype has a handful of counts. The rearrangement joins TRBV4-2 to TRBJ2-4, with 8 bases matching TRBD1. The CDR3 totals 14 residues. Germline trimming cut 3 bases from V and 9 bases from J; bases unmatched to any gene: 7. Germline loops: CDR1 LGHNA, CDR2 YNFKEQ. CDR3 DNA sequence: TGTGCCAGCAGCCAGGGAGGACAGGGCGTCATTCAGTACTTC. It encodes CASSQGGQGVIQYF.

This chain connects TRBV27 to TRBJ2-4, with 7 bases lining up with TRBD1. Losses at the gene ends were 5 bases for V and 12 bases for J; bases not matched to a gene: 10. In germline, CDR1 is MNHEY, CDR2 SMNVEV (reference sequence). The CDR3 has 13 residues. DNA for the CDR3: TGTGCCAGCAGTCATGGGGACAGAGGGACTCAGTACTTC. This codes for CASSHGDRGTQYF.

The chain joins TRBV7-2 to TRBJ1-5, with D unclear. The CDR3 runs to 15 residues. V shed 2 bases and J shed 3 bases, with 11 bases lying between them. The germline gives CDR1 SGHTA, CDR2 FQGNSA. CDR3 sequence reads: CASSLSQGANQPQHF. Written as DNA, the CDR3 is TGTGCCAGCAGCTTAAGTCAAGGTGCCAATCAGCCCCAGCATTTT. Based on the CDR3 plus reference TRBV7-2 and TRBJ1-5, the full variable domain is GAGVSQSPSNKVTEKGKDVELRCDPISGHTALYWYRQSLGQGLEFLIYFQGNSAPDKSGLPSDRFSAERTGGSVSTLTIQRTQQEDSAVYLCASSLSQGANQPQHFGDGTRLSIL.

There are a few counts of this clonotype. This chain's CDR3 is CSQKSGTGGYNEQFF. The CDR3 DNA reads as TGCAGTCAAAAGTCCGGGACAGGGGGCTACAATGAGCAGTTCTTC. V gene TRBV20-1 combines with J gene TRBJ2-1; TRBD1 matches at 11 bases. The CDR3 is 15 residues long. Germline V lookup: CDR1 DFQATT, CDR2 SNEGSKA (reference sequence). Trimming removed 8 bases from V and 3 bases from J; junction bases left unmatched: 9.

The chain couples TRBV12-3 or TRBV12-4 to TRBJ2-7; 11 bases align to TRBD2. The trim removed 8 bases at V and 3 bases at J, leaving 12 bases unmatched. The CDR3 contains 16 residues. CDR3 amino acids: CASCNPSLAGGYEQYF. DNA for the CDR3: TGTGCCAGCTGTAACCCCTCTCTAGCGGGGGGCTACGAGCAGTACTTC.

The rearrangement links TRBV7-9 to TRBJ2-7; possible D gene TRBD1, 6 bases. Germline lookup yields CDR1 SEHNR and CDR2 FQNEAQ (reference sequence). V lost 3 bases to trimming and J lost 11 bases, with 14 bases between them. The CDR3 is 12 residues long. The CDR3 loop reads CASSFSGDTEYF. CDR3 sequence (DNA): TGTGCCAGCAGCTTCTCTGGGGACACTGAGTACTTC.

This clonotype has ten or more counts. This chain uses TRBV5-1 with TRBJ1-1; TRBD1 aligns across 9 bases. Germline loops: CDR1 SGHRS, CDR2 YFSETQ. Trimming removed 4 bases from V and 7 bases from J; junction bases left unmatched: 5. The CDR3 has 13 residues. CDR3 region: CASSGRTGVEAFF. For the CDR3, the DNA is TGCGCCAGCAGCGGTCGGACAGGGGTTGAAGCTTTCTTT. Full variable domain (outside the CDR3, taken from reference TRBV5-1 and TRBJ1-1): KAGVTQTPRYLIKTRGQQVTLSCSPISGHRSVSWYQQTPGQGLQFLFEYFSETQRNKGNFPGRFSGRQFSNSRSEMNVSTLELGDSALYLCASSGRTGVEAFFGQGTRLTVV.

The chain has TRBV11-2 and TRBJ2-7; TRBD1 agrees at 11 bases. Germline assignment: CDR1 SGHAT and CDR2 FQNNGV. V lost 5 bases to trimming and J lost 7 bases; unmatched junction nucleotides: 10. The CDR3 has 15 amino acids. CDR3 residues: CASSVRTGGMGEQYF. The CDR3 nucleotides are TGTGCCAGCAGCGTCAGGACAGGGGGCATGGGGGAGCAGTACTTC.

The sample holds a few counts of this clonotype. The V and J genes are TRBV11-2 and TRBJ2-6, with D perhaps assigned TRBD1 or TRBD2 (5 bases each). CDR3 length equals 17 residues. CDR1 is SGHAT, CDR2 FQNNGV, per germline. Deletions cut 0 bases from V and 4 bases from J, with 13 bases between. CDR3 DNA: TGTGCCAGCAGCTTAGATCGTGTAGGGACGGGGGCCAACGTCCTGACTTTC. Translated: CASSLDRVGTGANVLTF.

This clonotype was seen only a few times. This chain uses TRBV4-1 with TRBJ2-3; TRBD1 agrees at 11 bases. With 4 bases clipped from V and 4 bases from J, the junction kept 4 bases outside the gene matches. The CDR3 consists of 15 residues. Germline CDR1 reads MGHRA; CDR2 reads YSYEKL. CDR3 region: CASSPGTGGADTQYF. CDR3 in DNA: TGCGCCAGCAGCCCGGGGACAGGGGGTGCAGATACGCAGTATTTT.

This clonotype has a handful of counts. The chain is built from TRBV9 and TRBJ2-7; the D is unclear. Germline CDR1 reads SGDLS; CDR2 reads YYNGEE. V was trimmed by 2 bases and J by 0 bases, leaving 9 bases between them. This CDR3 is built from 14 residues. CDR3 loop: CASSVASSSYEQYF. The CDR3 DNA follows: TGTGCCAGCAGCGTGGCCAGCTCCTCCTACGAGCAGTACTTC.

V is TRBV5-6 and J is TRBJ2-1; D uncertain. Trimming removed 2 bases at V and 6 bases at J, with 12 bases between. The CDR3 has 14 residues. CDR1 and CDR2 from the germline V gene are SGHDT and YYEEEE. CDR3 bases: TGTGCCAGCAGCTTCGTTGACGGCGTCAATGAGCAGTTCTTC. It codes for CASSFVDGVNEQFF.

The J gene is TRBJ1-4, the V gene TRBV7-2; D ambiguous. This CDR3 spans 21 amino acids. Germline CDR1 and CDR2: SGHTA and FQGNSA. V was pared by 2 bases and J by 1 base, with 26 bases between. Here the CDR3 reads CASSLRPTRLDLAGTNEKLFF. CDR3 DNA sequence: TGTGCCAGCAGCTTACGCCCCACGAGACTCGATCTTGCCGGAACTAATGAAAAACTGTTTTTT.

The V call is TRBV5-1, the J call TRBJ1-3; perhaps TRBD1 as D (5 bases). The CDR3 is 14 amino acids. In germline, CDR1 is SGHRS, CDR2 YFSETQ. The germline V and J ends were trimmed by 3 bases and 0 bases, with 7 bases remaining between them. The CDR3 region has the DNA TGCGCCAGCAGCTGGGACGACTCTGGAAACACCATATATTTT. Translation gives CASSWDDSGNTIYF.

This clonotype was detected a few times. The chain is built from TRBV5-1 and TRBJ1-1; TRBD1 agrees at 8 bases. Germline CDR1 and CDR2: SGHRS and YFSETQ. The junction had 6 bases not matched to a gene; V was cut back by 5 bases and J by 6 bases. This CDR3 contains 13 residues. CDR3 sequence: CASSYGQGAEAFF. CDR3 in DNA: TGCGCCAGCAGTTACGGACAGGGCGCTGAAGCTTTCTTT. The whole variable domain, filled in from reference TRBV5-1 and TRBJ1-1, reads KAGVTQTPRYLIKTRGQQVTLSCSPISGHRSVSWYQQTPGQGLQFLFEYFSETQRNKGNFPGRFSGRQFSNSRSEMNVSTLELGDSALYLCASSYGQGAEAFFGQGTRLTVV.

This clonotype was counted between two and nine times. The V call is TRBV3-1, the J call TRBJ1-3, with 8 nucleotides matching TRBD1. Trimming took 5 bases from V and 4 from J; bases not matched to a gene: 10. CDR1 is LGHDT, CDR2 YNNKEL, per germline (reference sequence). This CDR3 spans 16 amino acids. The CDR3 coding sequence is TGTGCCAGCAGCGTCTCGACAGGGGCCGGCGGAAACACCATATATTTT. Amino acid sequence: CASSVSTGAGGNTIYF. Combining the CDR3 with reference TRBV3-1 and TRBJ1-3 gives the whole variable domain DTAVSQTPKYLVTQMGNDKSIKCEQNLGHDTMYWYKQDSKKFLKIMFSYNNKELIINETVPNRFSPKSPDKAHLNLHINSLELGDSAVYFCASSVSTGAGGNTIYFGEGSWLTVV.

The chain recombines TRBV4-2 with TRBJ2-3; 8 bases line up with TRBD1. Trimming at V came to 1 base and at J to 2 bases, leaving 11 bases not matched to a gene. The CDR3 runs 18 residues. Germline V CDR1 and CDR2: LGHNA, YNFKEQ. CDR3 DNA: TGTGCCAGCAGCCAAGTTCCCAGGGGGCTCCCCGCCACAGATACGCAGTATTTT. It encodes CASSQVPRGLPATDTQYF.

V and J are TRBV9 and TRBJ2-5; D may match TRBD1 or TRBD2 (5 bases each). The germline CDR1 and CDR2 sequences are SGDLS and YYNGEE. The CDR3 loop spans 14 amino acids. V was pared by 3 bases and J by 3 bases, with 12 bases between. CDR3 sequence (DNA): TGTGCCAGCAGCGCGGGGCTAGTAGAAGAGACCCAGTACTTC. Protein product: CASSAGLVEETQYF.